The clone carrying this T cell receptor beta chain was seen at least ten times. Antigen unknown. Germline V gives CDR1 WSHSY, CDR2 SAAADI. This CDR3 comprises 12 residues. Trimming removed 7 bases at V and 9 bases at J, with 15 bases between. Sequenced by immunoSEQ multiplex PCR; TCRdb stores in-frame clones only, minus some. The sample holds 950,000 to 1,100,000 clones, around 76% seen once. This sample stems from a study of shared clonotypes between healthy human individuals. Study-wide results and caveats: Compared with clonotypes that all four donors shared, non-shared clonotypes had lower generation probabilities. Memory subsets generally showed smaller estimated richness than naive subsets did.

Specimen: memory CD4+ T cells sorted from blood. Subset meaning: CD45RA-negative fraction. V gene TRBV10-2 combines with J gene TRBJ1-2; a weak D match, TRBD1 (5 bases). This sequence originates from a man aged 18-30 years in good health. CDR3 residues: CASTLSGDRYTF. The CDR3 nucleotides are TGCGCCAGCACCCTGTCGGGGGACCGCTACACCTTC.